There are a few counts of the clone carrying this T cell receptor (beta chain). Its target is unknown. CDR1 is LNHDA, CDR2 SQIVND, per germline (reference sequence). The CDR3 contains 15 residues. The J segment lost 4 bases and the V segment lost 5 bases, leaving 8 bases of the junction unmatched. The data were taken from a study of T cell responses to AZD1222 COVID-19 vaccine. Points from the study as a whole: Regions 160-218 and 743-854 held dominance among vaccine-associated CD4 TCRs, which spanned spike. Clonal diversity may have been underestimated, and the donors were mostly white British, with more females than males.

Profiled with immunoSEQ multiplex PCR; TCRdb holds only in-frame clones, not every one. The sample carries 130,000 to 150,000 clones, 82% recorded once. The sequence was collected from an adult in good health. The rearrangement links TRBV19 to TRBJ2-1, with 7 nucleotides matching TRBD1. Sequenced here: peripheral blood, sampled on day 0 of MenACWY control vaccination. CDR3 in amino acids: CASSVRGGAYNEQFF. CDR3 nucleotide sequence: TGTGCCAGTAGTGTGAGAGGGGGCGCGTACAATGAGCAGTTCTTC.